The 10 T cell receptor beta chains presented below share a single source sample, sequenced in a study of blood T cell repertoires in COVID-19. The protocol was immunoSEQ multiplex PCR, while the TCRdb copy is restricted to in-frame clones and leaves out a portion. This sample has about 88,000 clones, with roughly 90% found just once. Material for sequencing was peripheral blood. The receptor set was obtained from a male donor with acute or convalescent COVID-19.

The V call is TRBV11-2, the J call TRBJ2-1; the D gene is possibly TRBD2 (5 bases). Trimming cost V 3 bases and J 4 bases, with 7 bases left between them. This CDR3 is 13 amino acids long. Germline CDR1 and CDR2: SGHAT and FQNNGV. The CDR3 coding sequence is TGTGCCAGCAGCTTGACTACTTACAATGAGCAGTTCTTC. Amino acid sequence: CASSLTTYNEQFF. The complete variable domain, with remaining parts taken from reference TRBV11-2 and TRBJ2-1, reads EAGVAQSPRYKIIEKRQSVAFWCNPISGHATLYWYQQILGQGPKLLIQFQNNGVVDDSQLPKDRFSAERLKGVDSTLKIQPAKLEDSAVYLCASSLTTYNEQFFGPGTRLTVL.

The CDR3 nucleotides are TGTGCCAGCAGCCTCAGGGGTGGCAAGAACACTGAAGCTTTCTTT. Protein sequence: CASSLRGGKNTEAFF. This chain joins TRBV6-5 and TRBJ1-1, with a weak D call TRBD1 (6 bases). The germline V gene has CDR1 MNHEY and CDR2 SVGAGI. V was clipped by 6 bases and J by 1 base, with 15 bases between them. The CDR3 sequence is 15 residues long.

The chain employs TRBV5-4 and TRBJ2-5; D might be TRBD2 (6 bases). V was shortened by 3 bases and J by 5 bases, with 11 bases between the two germline ends. This CDR3 spans 13 amino acids. CDR1 is SGHNT, CDR2 YYREEE, per germline (reference sequence). CDR3 bases: TGTGCCAGCAGCTCAGTTGGGGGGGAGACCCAGTACTTC. This gives the protein CASSSVGGETQYF.

The genes are TRBV9 and TRBJ1-1; D is ambiguous. This CDR3 spans 14 amino acids. Germline V CDR1 and CDR2: SGDLS, YYNGEE. Trimming shortened V by 0 bases and J by 4 bases, and 10 bases separated the two germline ends. Here the CDR3 reads CASSVAMRSTEAFF. The DNA for the CDR3 is TGTGCCAGCAGCGTAGCCATGAGGAGCACTGAAGCTTTCTTT.

Here the CDR3 reads CASSPAREYEQFF. In DNA form, the CDR3 reads TGTGCCAGCTCACCAGCCAGGGAATATGAGCAGTTCTTC. This rearrangement joins TRBV18 to TRBJ2-1, with a tentative D call TRBD1 (5 bases). Germline-derived CDR1 and CDR2 are KGHSH and LQKENI. V gave up 2 bases and J gave up 8 bases, with 10 bases separating them. The CDR3 is 13 residues long.

V gene TRBV7-3 combines with J gene TRBJ2-3; maybe TRBD2 (8 bases). Germline lookup yields CDR1 SGHTA and CDR2 FQGTGA. The ends were cut back, 2 bases at V and 5 bases at J, with 17 bases in the middle. This CDR3 is built from 16 residues. The CDR3 region is CASSLDGRGQGDTQYF. Here the CDR3 DNA reads TGTGCCAGCAGCTTAGACGGGAGGGGGCAGGGAGATACGCAGTATTTT. Complete variable domain (other parts from reference TRBV7-3 and TRBJ2-3): GAGVSQTPSNKVTEKGKYVELRCDPISGHTALYWYRQSLGQGPEFLIYFQGTGAADDSGLPNDRFFAVRPEGSVSTLKIQRTERGDSAVYLCASSLDGRGQGDTQYFGPGTRLTVL.

The gene calls are TRBV9 and TRBJ2-2, with 9 bases aligning to TRBD2. Losses at the gene ends were 0 bases for V and 1 base for J; bases not matched to a gene: 7. CDR3 length equals 18 residues. Per the germline V gene, CDR1 is SGDLS and CDR2 is YYNGEE. Here the CDR3 reads CASSVVASGVGNTGELFF. The CDR3 DNA reads as TGTGCCAGCAGCGTAGTGGCTAGCGGGGTGGGGAACACCGGGGAGCTGTTTTTT.

V and J are TRBV12-3 or TRBV12-4 and TRBJ2-7; 7 positions agree with TRBD1. V was clipped by 7 bases and J by 4 bases; unmatched bases: 7. The CDR3 has 13 residues. CDR3 amino acids: CASKGGAAYEQYF. CDR3 sequence (DNA): TGTGCCAGCAAAGGGGGCGCCGCTTACGAGCAGTACTTC.

V and J are TRBV2 and TRBJ1-4, with TRBD1 matching over 10 bases. V shed 4 bases and J 7 bases; nucleotides not matched to a gene: 6. CDR1 and CDR2 (germline): SNHLY, FYNNEI. The CDR3 covers 15 residues. The CDR3 sequence is CASSVGTGVGEKLFF. DNA of the CDR3: TGTGCCAGCAGTGTAGGGACAGGGGTTGGTGAAAAACTGTTTTTT.

The chain recombines TRBV3-1 (or the pseudogene TRBV3-2) with TRBJ1-5; 12 bases map to TRBD1. CDR3 length equals 15 residues. Germline V gene data show CDR1 as LGHDT and CDR2 as YNNKEL (reference sequence). J lost 6 bases, V lost 4 bases, and 4 bases had no gene match. CDR3 in amino acids: CASSLGTGGGQPQHF. The CDR3 nucleotides are TGTGCCAGCAGCCTCGGGACAGGGGGCGGTCAGCCCCAGCATTTT.